What follows is one T cell receptor (beta chain) and its context. Germline CDR1 is MNHNY and CDR2 is SVGAGI (reference sequence). The CDR3 is made up of 14 amino acids. V was clipped by 4 bases and J by 3 bases; unmatched bases: 6. This entry comes from a study of cytomegalovirus exposure and HLA in healthy donors. The study ran its PCR with 60 Vbeta and 13 Jbeta primers. Profiling relied on immunoSEQ multiplex PCR, and the TCRdb table lists in-frame clones only, not all of them. The profile shows 200,000 to 250,000 clones, 75% to 85% of them singletons. Sequencing was performed on PBMCs. This clonotype originated in a woman aged 35 to 49 in good health and CMV-seronegative. The chain is built from TRBV6-6 and TRBJ2-7, with TRBD1 identical over 7 bases. The CDR3 nucleotides read TGTGCCAGCAGTTCTACGGGACAGAACTACGAGCAGTACTTC. Amino acids: CASSSTGQNYEQYF.